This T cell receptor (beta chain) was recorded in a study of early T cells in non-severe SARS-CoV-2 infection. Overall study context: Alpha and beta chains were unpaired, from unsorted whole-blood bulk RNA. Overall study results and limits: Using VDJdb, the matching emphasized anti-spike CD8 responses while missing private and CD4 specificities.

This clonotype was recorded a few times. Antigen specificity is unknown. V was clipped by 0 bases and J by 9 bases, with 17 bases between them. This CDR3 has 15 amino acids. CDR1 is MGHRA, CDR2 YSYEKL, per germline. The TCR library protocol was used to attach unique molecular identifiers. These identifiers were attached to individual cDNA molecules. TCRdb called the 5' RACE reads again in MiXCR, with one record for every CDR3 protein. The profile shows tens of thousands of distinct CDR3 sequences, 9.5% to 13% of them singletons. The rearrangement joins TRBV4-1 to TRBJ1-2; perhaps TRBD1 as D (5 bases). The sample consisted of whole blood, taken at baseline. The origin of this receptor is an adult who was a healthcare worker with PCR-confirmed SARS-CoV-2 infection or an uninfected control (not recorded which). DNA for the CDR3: TGCGCCAGCAGCCAAGATAGGGGCATGGCCACGAGCTACACCTTC. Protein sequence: CASSQDRGMATSYTF.